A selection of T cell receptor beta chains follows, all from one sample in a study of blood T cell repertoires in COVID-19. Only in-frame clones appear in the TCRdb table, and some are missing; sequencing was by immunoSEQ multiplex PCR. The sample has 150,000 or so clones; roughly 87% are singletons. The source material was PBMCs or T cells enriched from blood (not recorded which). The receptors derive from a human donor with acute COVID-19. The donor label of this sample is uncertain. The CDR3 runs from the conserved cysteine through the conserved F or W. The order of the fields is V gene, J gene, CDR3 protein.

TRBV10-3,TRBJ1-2,CAISGEGVDGYTF
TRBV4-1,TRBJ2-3,CASSRQADTQYF
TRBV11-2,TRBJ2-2,CASSLGRGITNTGELFF
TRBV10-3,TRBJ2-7,CAISESGQGYEQYF
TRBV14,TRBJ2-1,CASNPADMDEQFF
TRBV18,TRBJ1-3,CASSPGGTGNTIYF
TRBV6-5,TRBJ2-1,CASSSPFGTGSDEQFF
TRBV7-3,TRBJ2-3,CASSLIGRAITDTQYF
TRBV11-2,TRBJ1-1,CASSLTFVRGTEAFF
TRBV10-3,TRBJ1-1,CAISVSTGARTEAFF
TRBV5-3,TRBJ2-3,CARSRRRARTDTQYF
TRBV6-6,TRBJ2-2,CASNRQGYTGELFF
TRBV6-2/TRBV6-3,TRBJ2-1,CASSYSLAGGNEQFF
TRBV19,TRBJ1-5,CASKPGTASNQPQHF
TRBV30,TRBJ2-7,CAWSGGAGVSYEQYF
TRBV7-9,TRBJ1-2,CASSLGPSYGYTF
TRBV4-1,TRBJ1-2,CASSQESSLVYGYTF
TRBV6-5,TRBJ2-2,CASSWTATNTGELFF
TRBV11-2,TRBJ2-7,CASSRDRGNEQYF
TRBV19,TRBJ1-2,CASSGKKQGADGYTF
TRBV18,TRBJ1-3,CASSPPLSLSGNTIYF
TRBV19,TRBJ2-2,CASSIDPYTGELFF
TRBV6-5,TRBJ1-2,CASRGGNYGYTF
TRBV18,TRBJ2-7,CASSPQDSSYEQYF
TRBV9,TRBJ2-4,CASSVGGEGNIQYF
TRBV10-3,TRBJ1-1,CATQTEMNTEAFF
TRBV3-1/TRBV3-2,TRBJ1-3,CASSQGPGFGNTIYF
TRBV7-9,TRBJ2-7,CASSHLFKGAIYEQYF
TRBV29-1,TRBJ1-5,CSVVPGQGAPDANQPQHF
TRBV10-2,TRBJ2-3,CASSEMASGETDTQYF
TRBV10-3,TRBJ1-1,CAISPTGDRAEAFF
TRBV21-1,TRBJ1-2,CASIATGNYGYTF
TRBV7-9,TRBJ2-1,CASRPGLAGGRYNEQFF
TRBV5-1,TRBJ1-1,CASSLDGETEAFF
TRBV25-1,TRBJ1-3,CASEGQWGNTIYF
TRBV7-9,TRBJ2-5,CASSHPGLSETQYF
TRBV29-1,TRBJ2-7,CSVEMGQPYEQYF
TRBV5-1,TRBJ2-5,CASSMRGLAGQETQYF
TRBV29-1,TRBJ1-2,CSGRTDLYGYTF
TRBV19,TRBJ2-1,CASRAFSYNEQFF
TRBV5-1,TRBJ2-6,CASSFSPGTGVSSGANVLTF
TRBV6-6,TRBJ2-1,CASSKTSGGELEQFF
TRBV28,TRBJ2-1,CASSFHSGGSNEQFF
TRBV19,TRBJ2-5,CASSIDRPEEETQYF
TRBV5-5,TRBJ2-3,CASSFQGTADTQYF
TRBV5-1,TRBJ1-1,CASSLVIGDTEAFF
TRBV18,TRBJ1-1,CASSPQMTGGTEAFF
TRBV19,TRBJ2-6,CASSTTSGGGSGANVLTF
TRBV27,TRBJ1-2,CASSDRVPRYGGYTF
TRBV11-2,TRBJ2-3,CASSFERGGDTQYF
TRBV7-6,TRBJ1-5,CASSPSDRGDQPQHF
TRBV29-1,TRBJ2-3,CSVTSGERRGTQYF
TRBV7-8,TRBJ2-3,CASTESTITTDTQYF
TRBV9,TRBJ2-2,CASSVDSTGELFF
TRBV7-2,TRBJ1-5,CASSPAGSPNQPQHF
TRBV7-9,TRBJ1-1,CASSLEGGNTEAFF
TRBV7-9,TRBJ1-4,CASRLQGFGAENEKLFF